The rows below give T cell receptor beta chains drawn from one sample of a study of blood T cell repertoires in COVID-19. Some clones are missing from TCRdb's copy, which holds only in-frame ones; the method was immunoSEQ multiplex PCR. This sample carries over 250,000 clones, about 87% of them seen once, and the ten largest clones take roughly 4%. Sequences were obtained from peripheral blood. The origin of the receptors is a man between 60 and 70 years old who had recovered from COVID-19. The CDR3 runs from the conserved cysteine through the conserved F or W. A D gene is named only where the DNA matches it firmly. The size of a clone is reported for some rows only, either as once, few or many, or as a class for expanded clones.

D: TRBD1; J: TRBJ1-1; V: TRBV14; size: NA; DNA: TGTGCCAGCAGCCAAACTCGGACAGGTCGAACCAGGGGGGCTTTCTTT; CDR3: CASSQTRTGRTRGAFF
D: NA; J: TRBJ1-5; V: TRBV6-6; size: NA; DNA: TGTGCCAGCAGCGCGGCGAACAGGGGCAATCAGCCCCAGCATTTT; CDR3: CASSAANRGNQPQHF
D: NA; J: TRBJ2-7; V: TRBV12-3/TRBV12-4; size: NA; DNA: TGTGCCAGCACCAGAGACAGCTTCTACGAGCAGTACTTC; CDR3: CASTRDSFYEQYF
D: TRBD2; J: TRBJ2-3; V: TRBV4-2; size: NA; DNA: TGTGCCAGCAGCAATAGCGGGGGTCGCACAGATACGCAGTATTTT; CDR3: CASSNSGGRTDTQYF
D: NA; J: TRBJ1-1; V: TRBV27; size: NA; DNA: TGTGCCAGCAGTTTTGTCGGGGGTCGCGAAGCTTTCTTT; CDR3: CASSFVGGREAFF
D: NA; J: TRBJ2-3; V: TRBV4-2; size: NA; DNA: TGTGCCAGCAGCCAAGATCAGCAGGGCACAGATACGCAGTATTTT; CDR3: CASSQDQQGTDTQYF
D: TRBD2; J: TRBJ2-7; V: TRBV4-2; size: NA; DNA: TGTGCCAGCAGCCAGTTTACTAGCGGAACCTACGAGCAGTACTTC; CDR3: CASSQFTSGTYEQYF
D: TRBD2; J: TRBJ2-2; V: TRBV7-9; size: NA; DNA: TGTGCCAGCAGCCCAATCCTGACGGGGGGGCCACCCGGGGAGCTGTTTTTT; CDR3: CASSPILTGGPPGELFF
D: TRBD1; J: TRBJ2-7; V: TRBV30; size: NA; DNA: TGTGCCTGGAGTGACCCGGGACAGGGGTGGGGTAGCTCCTACGAGCAGTACTTC; CDR3: CAWSDPGQGWGSSYEQYF
D: NA; J: TRBJ1-2; V: TRBV18; size: NA; DNA: TGTGCCAGCTCACCAAATCTGGACATGAACTATGGCTACACCTTC; CDR3: CASSPNLDMNYGYTF
D: TRBD1; J: TRBJ1-4; V: TRBV6-8; size: NA; DNA: TGTGCCAGCAGTTACCCCGGGACAGGAACAAATGAAAAACTGTTTTTT; CDR3: CASSYPGTGTNEKLFF
D: TRBD1; J: TRBJ1-3; V: TRBV7-2; size: NA; DNA: TGTGCCAGCAGCACCCCGGGACAGGGGGTAGGAAACACCATATATTTT; CDR3: CASSTPGQGVGNTIYF
D: NA; J: TRBJ2-7; V: TRBV2; size: few; DNA: TGTGCCAGCAAGGGACGGGGGGCCCACGAGCAGTACTTC; CDR3: CASKGRGAHEQYF
D: NA; J: TRBJ1-1; V: TRBV6-5; size: few; DNA: TGTGCCAGCAGTTACTCGGGAGTGAACACTGAAGCTTTCTTT; CDR3: CASSYSGVNTEAFF
D: NA; J: TRBJ2-5; V: TRBV18; size: NA; DNA: TGTGCCAGCTCACCAGGGGCTCCCAAAGCGGGGACCCAGTACTTC; CDR3: CASSPGAPKAGTQYF
D: NA; J: TRBJ1-4; V: TRBV5-4; size: NA; DNA: TGTGCCAGCAGCCGAGCGGGGCTAACTAATGAAAAACTGTTTTTT; CDR3: CASSRAGLTNEKLFF
D: TRBD1; J: TRBJ2-7; V: TRBV18; size: NA; DNA: TGTGCCAGCTCACCACCGGGACAGAGGGACGAGCAGTACTTC; CDR3: CASSPPGQRDEQYF
D: NA; J: TRBJ1-1; V: TRBV9; size: NA; DNA: TGTGCCAGCAGCGACCTTCGGGTTACTGAAGCTTTCTTT; CDR3: CASSDLRVTEAFF
D: TRBD1; J: TRBJ1-1; V: TRBV6-2/TRBV6-3; size: NA; DNA: TGTGCCAGCAGTTCCGGACAGGGGGACATTGAAGCTTTCTTT; CDR3: CASSSGQGDIEAFF
D: TRBD1; J: TRBJ1-6; V: TRBV23-1; size: once; DNA: TGCGCCAGCATACTACAGGGGCCGTATTATAATTCACCCCTCCACTTT; CDR3: CASILQGPYYNSPLHF
D: NA; J: TRBJ1-1; V: TRBV10-3; size: NA; DNA: TGTGCCATCGGTTCAACGGACCCAGGGGCGAACACTGAAGCTTTCTTT; CDR3: CAIGSTDPGANTEAFF
D: NA; J: TRBJ2-3; V: TRBV20-1; size: NA; DNA: TGCAGTGCTAGTGGCGCTACGCAGTATTTT; CDR3: CSASGATQYF
D: TRBD2; J: TRBJ2-3; V: TRBV11-2; size: NA; DNA: TGTGCCAGCAGCTTAAGGACTAGCGGGACCACAGATACGCAGTATTTT; CDR3: CASSLRTSGTTDTQYF
D: NA; J: TRBJ2-1; V: TRBV30; size: NA; DNA: TGTGCCTGGAGTGTACTTGGGGGGAGTGACAATGAGCAGTTCTTC; CDR3: CAWSVLGGSDNEQFF
D: TRBD2; J: TRBJ2-1; V: TRBV9; size: NA; DNA: TGTGCCAGCAGCCGAGCGGGAGCCAATGAGCAGTTCTTC; CDR3: CASSRAGANEQFF
D: NA; J: TRBJ1-6; V: TRBV6-2/TRBV6-3; size: few; DNA: TGTGCCAGCAGTTACATCGAGTATAATTCACCCCTCCACTTT; CDR3: CASSYIEYNSPLHF
D: NA; J: TRBJ1-1; V: TRBV10-3; size: NA; DNA: TGTGCCATCGGTTCAGGCACTGAAGCTTTCTTT; CDR3: CAIGSGTEAFF
D: NA; J: TRBJ2-7; V: TRBV15; size: NA; DNA: TGTGCCACCAGCAGACTACAGACAGGCATCTACGAGCAGTACTTC; CDR3: CATSRLQTGIYEQYF
D: NA; J: TRBJ2-7; V: TRBV7-2; size: NA; DNA: TGTGCCAGCAGCTTGGGGTCAGGGTACGAGCAGTACTTC; CDR3: CASSLGSGYEQYF
D: NA; J: TRBJ1-1; V: TRBV10-3; size: NA; DNA: TGTGCCATCAGTGAGTCGACCTGGGGGGCTGAAGCTTTCTTT; CDR3: CAISESTWGAEAFF
D: TRBD1; J: TRBJ2-1; V: TRBV10-2; size: NA; DNA: TGCGCCAGCAGTGGACAGGGGCAAGTCTACAATGAGCAGTTCTTC; CDR3: CASSGQGQVYNEQFF
D: NA; J: TRBJ1-4; V: TRBV3-1/TRBV3-2; size: NA; DNA: TGTGCCAGCAGCCAAGATGTCGGGGGATTTACAAAACTGTTTTTT; CDR3: CASSQDVGGFTKLFF
D: NA; J: TRBJ2-7; V: TRBV13; size: NA; DNA: TGTGCCAGCAGCTTATTAGGCGGTGCTTACGAGCAGTACTTC; CDR3: CASSLLGGAYEQYF
D: TRBD1; J: TRBJ1-2; V: TRBV5-6; size: NA; DNA: TGTGCCAGCAGCCCGGACCGGACAGGGTGGCCTAACTATGGCTACACCTTC; CDR3: CASSPDRTGWPNYGYTF
D: NA; J: TRBJ2-2; V: TRBV6-5; size: NA; DNA: TGTGCCAGCATCCGGGCCGGGGAGCTGTTTTTT; CDR3: CASIRAGELFF
D: NA; J: TRBJ2-7; V: TRBV3-1/TRBV3-2; size: NA; DNA: TGTGCCAGCAGCCAAGACCGAAACTTCGACTACGAGCAGTACTTC; CDR3: CASSQDRNFDYEQYF
D: NA; J: TRBJ2-7; V: TRBV19; size: NA; DNA: TGTGCCAGCTCCTACTCACTCGGAGGGGACGAGCAGTACTTC; CDR3: CASSYSLGGDEQYF
D: NA; J: TRBJ1-2; V: TRBV7-9; size: NA; DNA: TGTGCCAGCAGTTCCTCCGGGGGATATGGCTACACCTTC; CDR3: CASSSSGGYGYTF
D: NA; J: TRBJ1-2; V: TRBV21-1; size: NA; DNA: TGTGCCAGCAGCAAAGTGGGGCTGTGGGACAGGGGGACAGCTAACTATGGCTACACCTTC; CDR3: CASSKVGLWDRGTANYGYTF